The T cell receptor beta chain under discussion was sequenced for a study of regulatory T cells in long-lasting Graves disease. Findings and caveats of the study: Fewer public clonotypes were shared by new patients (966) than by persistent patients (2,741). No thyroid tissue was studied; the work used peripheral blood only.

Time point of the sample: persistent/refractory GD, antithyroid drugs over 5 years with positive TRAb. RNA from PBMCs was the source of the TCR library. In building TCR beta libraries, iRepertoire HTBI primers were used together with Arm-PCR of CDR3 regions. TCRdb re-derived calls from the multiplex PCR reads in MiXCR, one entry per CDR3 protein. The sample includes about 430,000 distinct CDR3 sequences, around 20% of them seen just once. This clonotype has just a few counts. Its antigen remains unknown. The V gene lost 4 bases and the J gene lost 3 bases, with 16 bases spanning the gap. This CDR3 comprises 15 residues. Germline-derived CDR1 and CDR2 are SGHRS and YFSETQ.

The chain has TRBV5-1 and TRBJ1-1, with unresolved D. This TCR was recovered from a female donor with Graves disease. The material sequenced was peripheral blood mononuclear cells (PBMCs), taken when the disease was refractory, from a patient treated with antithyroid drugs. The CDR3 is CASSQNTPSDTEAFF. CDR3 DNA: TGCGCCAGCAGCCAAAATACACCTTCTGACACTGAAGCTTTCTTT.